The 6 T cell receptor beta chains below all came from one sample that was sequenced in a study of CD8 T cells in Susac syndrome. Random hexamers were used to reverse transcribe an amount of roughly 0.45 to 1 ug RNA. TCRdb itself ran the immunoSEQ multiplex PCR reads through MiXCR, one entry per CDR3 protein. The data hold 150,000 to 160,000 distinct CDR3 sequences, with roughly 94% observed a single time. Input material: CD8+ T cells from PBMCs. Receptor source: a human donor with multiple sclerosis.

The chain joins TRBV6-2 or TRBV6-3 to TRBJ2-7; D not resolved. This CDR3 is built from 13 residues. Between the trimmed V and J ends, which lost 6 bases and 7 bases, there was a span of 16 bases. Germline CDR1 is MNHEY and CDR2 is SVGEGT. The CDR3 loop reads CASRTGSPWEQYF. The CDR3 nucleotides are TGTGCCAGCAGGACTGGATCCCCTTGGGAGCAGTACTTC.

The DNA of the CDR3 is TGTGCCAGCAGCGGCGGGACCCTTAACACAGATACGCAGTATTTT. It is translated as CASSGGTLNTDTQYF. The J gene is TRBJ2-3, the V gene TRBV9, with a tentative D call TRBD2 (6 bases). V was shortened by 3 bases and J by 2 bases, with 13 bases between the two germline ends. CDR1 and CDR2 from the germline V gene are SGDLS and YYNGEE. CDR3 length: 15 residues.

The V gene is TRBV7-8, the J gene TRBJ2-3; D is undetermined. Germline loops: CDR1 SGHVS, CDR2 FQNEAQ. V was shortened by 5 bases and J by 4 bases, with 7 bases between the two germline ends. The CDR3 has 12 residues. Here the CDR3 reads CASSKLADTQYF. For the CDR3, the DNA is TGTGCCAGCAGCAAACTGGCAGATACGCAGTATTTT.

In its sample, this clonotype was seen once. This chain joins TRBV2 and TRBJ1-2, with 7 positions matching TRBD1. V shed 6 bases and J 4 bases; nucleotides not matched to a gene: 17. Germline CDR1 is SNHLY and CDR2 is FYNNEI. The CDR3 has 17 residues. The CDR3 nucleotides read TGTGCCAGCAGCGCACCGAGACAGGGAGTTGATATCTATGGCTACACCTTC. The encoded protein is CASSAPRQGVDIYGYTF.

On this clonotype itself: Given the absence of the conserved phenylalanine or tryptophan at the CDR3 end, a read error is likely. This chain joins TRBV3-1 and TRBJ2-5; D is perhaps TRBD1 (5 bases). Germline V CDR1 and CDR2: LGHDT, YNNKEL (reference sequence). CDR3 length: 15 residues. V was shortened by 2 bases and J by 1 base, with 11 bases between the two germline ends. As DNA, the CDR3 is TGTGCCAGCAGCCAACCCCGGACAATCCAAGAGACCCAGTACCTC. Translating it yields CASSQPRTIQETQYL.

This chain connects TRBV5-1 to TRBJ2-5, with TRBD2 identical over 10 bases. After removal of 1 base from V and 5 bases from J, the junction contained 5 bases not matched to a gene. CDR3 size: 15 residues. The germline V gene has CDR1 SGHRS and CDR2 YFSETQ. CDR3 amino acids: CASSLSLAGDETQYF. DNA for the CDR3: TGCGCCAGCAGCTTGTCCCTAGCGGGGGATGAGACCCAGTACTTC.